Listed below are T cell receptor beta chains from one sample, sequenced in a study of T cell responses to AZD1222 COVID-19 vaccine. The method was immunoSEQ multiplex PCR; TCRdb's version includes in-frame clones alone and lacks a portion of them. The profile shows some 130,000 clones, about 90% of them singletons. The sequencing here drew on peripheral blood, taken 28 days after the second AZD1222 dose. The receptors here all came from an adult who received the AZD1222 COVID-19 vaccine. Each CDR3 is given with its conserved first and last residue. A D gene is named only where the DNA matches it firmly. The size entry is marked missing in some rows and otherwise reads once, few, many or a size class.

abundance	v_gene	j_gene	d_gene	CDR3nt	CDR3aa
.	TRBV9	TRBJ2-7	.	TGTGCCAGCAGCAAGGAAGGGTCCCAAGGCTACGAGCAGTACTTC	CASSKEGSQGYEQYF
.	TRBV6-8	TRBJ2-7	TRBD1	TGTGCCAGCAGTTACACCACAGGGGATCGGAGCTCCTACGAGCAGTACTTC	CASSYTTGDRSSYEQYF
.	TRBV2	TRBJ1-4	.	TGTGCCAGCCTGGGGCGAAATGAAAAACTGTTTTTT	CASLGRNEKLFF
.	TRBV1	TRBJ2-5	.	TGCACCAGCAGTCTCTCGGAACCCAGCGAGGGAGAGACCCAGTACTTC	CTSSLSEPSEGETQYF
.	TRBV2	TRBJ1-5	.	TGTGCCAGCAGTTATAGGGTTCAGCCCCAGCATTTT	CASSYRVQPQHF
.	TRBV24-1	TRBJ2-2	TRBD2	TGTGCCACCAGTGAGACCGGGACTAGCGCAGGAACCACCGGGGAGCTGTTTTTT	CATSETGTSAGTTGELFF
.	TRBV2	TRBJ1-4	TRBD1	TGTGCCAGCAGCTTAACAGGGGCCGAAGGGGAAAAACTGTTTTTT	CASSLTGAEGEKLFF
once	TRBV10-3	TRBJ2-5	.	TGTGCCATCAGTGACCAAGACTGGCGGGAGACCCAGTACTTC	CAISDQDWRETQYF
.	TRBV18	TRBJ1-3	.	TGTGCCAGCTCACCGGCTGCGCCGGGCTCTGGAAACACCATATATTTT	CASSPAAPGSGNTIYF
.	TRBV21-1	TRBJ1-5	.	TGTGCCAGCAAACAGGGGACAGGGCAATACTATAGCAATCAGCCCCAGCATTTT	CASKQGTGQYYSNQPQHF
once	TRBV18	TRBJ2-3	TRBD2	TGTGCCAGCTCCCTAGTGGCGGGGGGTTACACAGATACGCAGTATTTT	CASSLVAGGYTDTQYF
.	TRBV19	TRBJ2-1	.	TGTGCCAGTAGTATGGGGGACTTAACTAAATACAATGAGCAGTTCTTC	CASSMGDLTKYNEQFF
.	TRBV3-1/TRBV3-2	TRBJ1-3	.	TGTGCCAGCAGCCAAGATCGATGGCAATCTGGAAACACCATATATTTT	CASSQDRWQSGNTIYF
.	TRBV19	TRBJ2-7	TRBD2	TGTGCCAGTAGTATCCGGGGGGTTGATTCCTACGAGCAGTACTTC	CASSIRGVDSYEQYF
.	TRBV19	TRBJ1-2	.	TGTGCCAGTAGTATAGGGGCAGGGGCTAACTATGGCTACACCTTC	CASSIGAGANYGYTF
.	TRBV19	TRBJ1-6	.	TGTGCCAGTAGTATCGTTGGGACCCGGAGGACCTATAATTCACCCCTCCACTTT	CASSIVGTRRTYNSPLHF
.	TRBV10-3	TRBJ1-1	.	TGTGCCACCGCTGACCAGGAGAACACTGAAGCTTTCTTT	CATADQENTEAFF
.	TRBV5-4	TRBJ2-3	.	TGTGCCAGCAGCTTGGGACTATCCGCAGATACGCAGTATTTT	CASSLGLSADTQYF
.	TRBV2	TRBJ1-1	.	TGTGCCAGCAGTGAATCAGGGTTTGGTGAAGCTTTCTTT	CASSESGFGEAFF
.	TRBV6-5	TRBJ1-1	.	TGTGCCAGCAGCCAAGGGCCCCCCACTGAAGCTTTCTTT	CASSQGPPTEAFF
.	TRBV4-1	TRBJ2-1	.	TGCGCCAGCAGCCGGACTACCAACAATGAGCAGTTCTTC	CASSRTTNNEQFF
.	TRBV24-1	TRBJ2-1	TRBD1	TGTGCCACCAGTGGTGCCACAGGGGGGTACAATGAGCAGTTCTTC	CATSGATGGYNEQFF
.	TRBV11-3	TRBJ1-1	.	TGTGCCAGCAGCTTAGTGGGGGACCTTGGAGGCACTGAAGCTTTCTTT	CASSLVGDLGGTEAFF
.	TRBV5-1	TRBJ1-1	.	TGCGCCAGCAGCTTGACACAGGGGAACACTGAAGCTTTCTTT	CASSLTQGNTEAFF
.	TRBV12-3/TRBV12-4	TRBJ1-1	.	TGTGCCAGCTCGCGAGATGACACTGAAGCTTTCTTT	CASSRDDTEAFF
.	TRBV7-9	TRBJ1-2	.	TGTGCCAGCAGCTTCCATCAGACCTGGGTTTTTAACTATGGCTACACCTTC	CASSFHQTWVFNYGYTF
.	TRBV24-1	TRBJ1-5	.	TGTGCCACCAATCAGGGAAATCAGCCCCAGCATTTT	CATNQGNQPQHF
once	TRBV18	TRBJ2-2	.	TGTGCCAGCTCACCAGCGGCCACCGGGGAGCTGTTTTTT	CASSPAATGELFF
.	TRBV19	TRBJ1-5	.	TGTGCCAGTAGTCCCCGGACGGATAGCAATCAGCCCCAGCATTTT	CASSPRTDSNQPQHF
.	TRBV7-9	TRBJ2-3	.	TGTGCCAGCAGCCCCGGGGTGGGGGCAATCACAGATACGCAGTATTTT	CASSPGVGAITDTQYF
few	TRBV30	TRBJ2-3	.	TGTGCCTGGACCCTACAGGGAACAGATACGCAGTATTTT	CAWTLQGTDTQYF
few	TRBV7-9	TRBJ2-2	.	TGTGCCAGCAGCCCAGAGGGGGGAAGCACCGGGGAGCTGTTTTTT	CASSPEGGSTGELFF
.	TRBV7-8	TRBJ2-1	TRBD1	TGTGCCAGCAGCTTAGGGGACAGGGGTTCCTACAATGAGCAGTTCTTC	CASSLGDRGSYNEQFF
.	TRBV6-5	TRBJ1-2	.	TGTGCCAGCAGTTACAGGACGACAGGAGGCTACACCTTC	CASSYRTTGGYTF
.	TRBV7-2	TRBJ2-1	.	TGTGCCAGCAGCTGGACAGACAATGAGCAGTTCTTC	CASSWTDNEQFF
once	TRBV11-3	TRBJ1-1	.	TGTGCCAGCAGCTCTGACAGTAATGAAGCTTTCTTT	CASSSDSNEAFF